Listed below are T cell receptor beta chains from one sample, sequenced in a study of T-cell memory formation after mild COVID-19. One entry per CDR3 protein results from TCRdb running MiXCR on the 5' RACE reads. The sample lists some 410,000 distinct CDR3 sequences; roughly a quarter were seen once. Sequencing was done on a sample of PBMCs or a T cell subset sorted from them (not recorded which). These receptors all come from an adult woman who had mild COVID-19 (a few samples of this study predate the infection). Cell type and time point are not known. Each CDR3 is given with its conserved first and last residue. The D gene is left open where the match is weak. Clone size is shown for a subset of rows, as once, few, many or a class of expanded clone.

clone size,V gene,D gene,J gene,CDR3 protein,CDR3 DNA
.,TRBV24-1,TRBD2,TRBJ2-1,CATSDLAAGTSGRSYEQFF,TGTGCCACCAGTGATTTGGCTGCCGGGACTAGCGGGAGAAGTTATGAGCAGTTCTTC
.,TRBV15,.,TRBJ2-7,CATSRDKGARERNEQYF,TGTGCCACCAGCAGAGATAAGGGGGCGCGGGAGAGAAACGAGCAGTACTTC
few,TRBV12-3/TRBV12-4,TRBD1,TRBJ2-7,CASTVGTGPYEQYF,TGTGCCAGCACCGTCGGGACAGGCCCCTACGAGCAGTACTTC
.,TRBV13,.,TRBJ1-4,CASSLSSREKLFF,TGTGCCAGCAGCTTATCATCCAGGGAAAAACTGTTTTTT
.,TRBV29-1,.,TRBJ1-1,CSGQIGADTEAFF,TGCAGCGGCCAGATCGGAGCGGACACTGAAGCTTTCTTT
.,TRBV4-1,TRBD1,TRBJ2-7,CASSQSNDRASYEQYF,TGCGCCAGCAGCCAATCCAACGACAGGGCGTCCTACGAGCAGTACTTC
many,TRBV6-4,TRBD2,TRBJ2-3,CASSDSSSGGPTDTQYF,TGTGCCAGCAGTGACTCGTCTAGCGGGGGACCCACAGATACGCAGTATTTT
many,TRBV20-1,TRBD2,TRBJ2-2,CSARDLAGGGELFF,TGCAGTGCTAGAGATCTAGCGGGAGGCGGGGAGCTGTTTTTT
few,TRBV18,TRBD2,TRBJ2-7,CASSPGTSGLNEQYF,TGTGCCAGCTCACCAGGGACTAGCGGCTTGAACGAGCAGTACTTC
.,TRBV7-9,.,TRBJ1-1,CASKGGQVGTEAFF,TGTGCCAGCAAAGGAGGCCAGGTGGGCACTGAAGCTTTCTTT
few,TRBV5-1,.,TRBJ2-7,CASSLVTGTYEQYF,TGCGCCAGCAGCTTGGTCACAGGTACCTACGAGCAGTACTTC
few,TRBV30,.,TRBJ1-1,CAWSVGRGGTEAFF,TGTGCCTGGAGTGTAGGCAGGGGCGGCACTGAAGCTTTCTTT
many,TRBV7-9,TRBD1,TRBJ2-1,CASTLVTGIDEQFF,TGTGCCAGCACCCTCGTGACAGGGATCGATGAGCAGTTCTTC
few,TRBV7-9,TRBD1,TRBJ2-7,CASSSDRGRYEQYF,TGTGCCAGCAGCTCTGACAGGGGCCGATACGAGCAGTACTTC
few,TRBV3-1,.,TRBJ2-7,CASSQYPREQYF,TGTGCCAGCAGCCAGTACCCCCGGGAGCAGTACTTC
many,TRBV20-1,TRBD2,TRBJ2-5,CSARAHGLAGRQETQYF,TGCAGTGCTAGAGCGCACGGACTAGCGGGAAGACAAGAGACCCAGTACTTC
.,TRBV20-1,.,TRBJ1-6,CSAPGGRTNSPLHF,TGCAGTGCCCCGGGGGGCAGGACCAATTCACCCCTCCACTTT
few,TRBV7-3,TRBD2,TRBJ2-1,CASSLVRGGYNEQFF,TGTGCCAGCAGCTTAGTTCGCGGGGGGTACAATGAGCAGTTCTTC